This T cell receptor (beta chain) was profiled in a study of T cell repertoires in cytomegalovirus infection. TCRdb re-analysed the reads in MiXCR, keeping a single row per CDR3 protein. The sample includes some 600,000 distinct CDR3 sequences, roughly 26% seen only once; the top ten take around 8%. This clonotype has only a few counts. Sequencing was carried out using CD8+ T cells from PBMCs. This sequence originates from a human donor in good health (CMV status not recorded). Some clones in this sample may be carry-over from other donors' samples.

The DNA for the CDR3 is TGTGCCAGCAGTTACGGGGCGGGTCCAGCCTACGAGCAGTACGTC. Protein product: CASSYGAGPAYEQYV. The genes are TRBV6-5 and TRBJ2-7; the D gene could be TRBD1 or TRBD2 (5 bases each). Trimming removed 2 bases from V and 2 bases from J, with 13 bases in between. The CDR3 has 15 amino acids. Germline assignment: CDR1 MNHEY and CDR2 SVGAGI.